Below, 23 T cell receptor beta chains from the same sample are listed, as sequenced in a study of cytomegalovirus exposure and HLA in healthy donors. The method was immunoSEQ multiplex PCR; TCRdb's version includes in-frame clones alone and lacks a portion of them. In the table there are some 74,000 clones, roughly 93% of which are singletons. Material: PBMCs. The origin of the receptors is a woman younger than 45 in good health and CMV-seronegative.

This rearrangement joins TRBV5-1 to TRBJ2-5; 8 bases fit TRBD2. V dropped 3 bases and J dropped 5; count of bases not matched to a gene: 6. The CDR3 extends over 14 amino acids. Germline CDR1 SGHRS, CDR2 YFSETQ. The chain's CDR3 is CASSSSGSTETQYF. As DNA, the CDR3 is TGCGCCAGCAGCTCGAGCGGGAGCACGGAGACCCAGTACTTC. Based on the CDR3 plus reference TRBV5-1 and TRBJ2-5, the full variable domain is KAGVTQTPRYLIKTRGQQVTLSCSPISGHRSVSWYQQTPGQGLQFLFEYFSETQRNKGNFPGRFSGRQFSNSRSEMNVSTLELGDSALYLCASSSSGSTETQYFGPGTRLLVL.

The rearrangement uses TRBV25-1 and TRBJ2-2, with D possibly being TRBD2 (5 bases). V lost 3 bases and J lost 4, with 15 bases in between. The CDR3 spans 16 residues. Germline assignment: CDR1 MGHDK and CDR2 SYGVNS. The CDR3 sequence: CASSESKRAGTGELFF. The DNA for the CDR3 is TGTGCCAGCAGTGAGTCGAAACGGGCGGGCACCGGGGAGCTGTTTTTT.

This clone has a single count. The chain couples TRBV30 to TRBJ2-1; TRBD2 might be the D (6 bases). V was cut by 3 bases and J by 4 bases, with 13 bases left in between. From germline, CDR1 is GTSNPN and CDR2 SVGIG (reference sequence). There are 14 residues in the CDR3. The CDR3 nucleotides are TGTGCCTGGAGCGGGGGTCTTCAGTACAATGAGCAGTTCTTC. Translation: CAWSGGLQYNEQFF.

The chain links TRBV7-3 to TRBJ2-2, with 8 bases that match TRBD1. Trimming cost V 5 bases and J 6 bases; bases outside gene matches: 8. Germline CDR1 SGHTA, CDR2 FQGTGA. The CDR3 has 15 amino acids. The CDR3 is CASSRDRGDPGELFF. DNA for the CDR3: TGTGCCAGCAGCCGAGACAGGGGAGATCCCGGGGAGCTGTTTTTT.

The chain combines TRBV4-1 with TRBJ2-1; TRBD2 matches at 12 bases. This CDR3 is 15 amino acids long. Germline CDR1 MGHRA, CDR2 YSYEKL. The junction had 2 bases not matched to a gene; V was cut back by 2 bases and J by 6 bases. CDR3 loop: CASSQRTSGANEQFF. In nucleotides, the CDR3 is TGCGCCAGCAGCCAAAGGACTAGCGGGGCCAATGAGCAGTTCTTC.

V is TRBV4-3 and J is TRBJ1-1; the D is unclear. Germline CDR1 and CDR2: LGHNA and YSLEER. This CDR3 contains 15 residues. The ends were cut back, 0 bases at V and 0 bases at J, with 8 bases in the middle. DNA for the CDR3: TGCGCCAGCAGCCAAGATTTTACGGTGAACACTGAAGCTTTCTTT. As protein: CASSQDFTVNTEAFF.

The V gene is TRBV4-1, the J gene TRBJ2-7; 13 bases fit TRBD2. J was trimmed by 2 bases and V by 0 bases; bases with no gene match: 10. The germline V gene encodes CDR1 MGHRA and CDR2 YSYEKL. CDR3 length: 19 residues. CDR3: CASSQDLVLAGGTPYEQYF. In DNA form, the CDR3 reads TGCGCCAGCAGCCAAGATTTGGTACTAGCGGGGGGGACCCCCTACGAGCAGTACTTC.

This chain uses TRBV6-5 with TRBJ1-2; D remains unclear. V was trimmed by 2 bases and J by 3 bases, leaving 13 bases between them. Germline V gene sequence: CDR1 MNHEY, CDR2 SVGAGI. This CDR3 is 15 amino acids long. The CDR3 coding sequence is TGTGCCAGCAGTTACAGCCCGCGCGGGCACTATGGCTACACCTTC. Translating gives CASSYSPRGHYGYTF.

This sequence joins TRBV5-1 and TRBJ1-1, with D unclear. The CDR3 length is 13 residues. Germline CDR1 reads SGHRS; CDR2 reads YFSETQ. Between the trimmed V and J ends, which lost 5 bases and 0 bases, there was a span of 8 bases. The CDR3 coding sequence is TGCGCCAGCAGGGCGGAAATGAACACTGAAGCTTTCTTT. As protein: CASRAEMNTEAFF.

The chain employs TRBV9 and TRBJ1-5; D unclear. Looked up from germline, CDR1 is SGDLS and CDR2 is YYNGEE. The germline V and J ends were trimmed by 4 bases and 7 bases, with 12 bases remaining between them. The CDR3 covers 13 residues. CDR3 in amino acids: CASSLGSGQPQHF. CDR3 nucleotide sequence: TGTGCCAGCAGCCTGGGCAGTGGACAGCCCCAGCATTTT.

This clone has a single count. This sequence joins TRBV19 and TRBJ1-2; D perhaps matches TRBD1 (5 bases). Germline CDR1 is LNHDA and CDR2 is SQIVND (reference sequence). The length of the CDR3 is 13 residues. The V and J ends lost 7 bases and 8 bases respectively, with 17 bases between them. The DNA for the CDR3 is TGTGCCAGTAATGGATTGGCAGGGATCGGCTACACCTTC. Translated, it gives CASNGLAGIGYTF.

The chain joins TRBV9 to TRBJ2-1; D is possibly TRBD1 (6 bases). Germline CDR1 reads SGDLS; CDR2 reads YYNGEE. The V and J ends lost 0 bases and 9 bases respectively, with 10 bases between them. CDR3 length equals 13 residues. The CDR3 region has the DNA TGTGCCAGCAGCGTAGAGGACAGACCTGAGCAGTTCTTC. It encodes CASSVEDRPEQFF. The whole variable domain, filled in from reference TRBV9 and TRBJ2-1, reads DSGVTQTPKHLITATGQRVTLRCSPRSGDLSVYWYQQSLDQGLQFLIQYYNGEERAKGNILERFSAQQFPDLHSELNLSSLELGDSALYFCASSVEDRPEQFFGPGTRLTVL.

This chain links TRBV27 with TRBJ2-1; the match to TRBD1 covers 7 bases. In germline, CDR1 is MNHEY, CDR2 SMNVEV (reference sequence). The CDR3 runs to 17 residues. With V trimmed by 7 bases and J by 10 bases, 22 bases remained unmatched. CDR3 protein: CASILKPGQPFLQEQFF. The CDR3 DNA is TGTGCCAGCATTCTGAAGCCGGGACAGCCGTTTTTACAAGAGCAGTTCTTC.

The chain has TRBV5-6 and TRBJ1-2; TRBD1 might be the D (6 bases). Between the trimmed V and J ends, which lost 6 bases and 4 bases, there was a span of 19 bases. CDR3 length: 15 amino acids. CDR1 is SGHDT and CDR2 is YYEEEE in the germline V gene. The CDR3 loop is CASTNWGGRGYGYTF. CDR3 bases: TGTGCCAGCACCAACTGGGGGGGCAGGGGCTATGGCTACACCTTC.

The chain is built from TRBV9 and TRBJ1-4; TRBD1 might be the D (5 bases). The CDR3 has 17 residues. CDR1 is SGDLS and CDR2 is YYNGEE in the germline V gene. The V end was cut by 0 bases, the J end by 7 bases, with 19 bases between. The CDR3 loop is CASSVGLNQGRGEKLFF. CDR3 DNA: TGTGCCAGCAGCGTAGGGCTAAATCAGGGTAGGGGTGAAAAACTGTTTTTT.

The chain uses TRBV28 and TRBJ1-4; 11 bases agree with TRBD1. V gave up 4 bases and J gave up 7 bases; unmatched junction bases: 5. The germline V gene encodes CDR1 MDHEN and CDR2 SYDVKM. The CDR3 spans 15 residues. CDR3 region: CASSSSGQGGEKLFF. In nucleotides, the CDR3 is TGTGCCAGCAGTTCCTCGGGACAGGGGGGTGAAAAACTGTTTTTT.

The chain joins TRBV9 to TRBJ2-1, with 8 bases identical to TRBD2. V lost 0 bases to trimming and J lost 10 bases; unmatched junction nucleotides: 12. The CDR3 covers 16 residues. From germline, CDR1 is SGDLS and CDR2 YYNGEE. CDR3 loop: CASSVVSSGFPIEQFF. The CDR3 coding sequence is TGTGCCAGCAGCGTAGTGTCTAGCGGGTTCCCCATAGAGCAGTTCTTC.

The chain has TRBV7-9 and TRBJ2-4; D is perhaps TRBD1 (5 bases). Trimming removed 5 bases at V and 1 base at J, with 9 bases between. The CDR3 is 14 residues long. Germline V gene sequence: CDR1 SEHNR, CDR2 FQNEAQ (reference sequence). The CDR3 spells CASSVNRAKNIQYF. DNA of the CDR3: TGTGCCAGCAGCGTCAACAGGGCCAAAAACATTCAGTACTTC.

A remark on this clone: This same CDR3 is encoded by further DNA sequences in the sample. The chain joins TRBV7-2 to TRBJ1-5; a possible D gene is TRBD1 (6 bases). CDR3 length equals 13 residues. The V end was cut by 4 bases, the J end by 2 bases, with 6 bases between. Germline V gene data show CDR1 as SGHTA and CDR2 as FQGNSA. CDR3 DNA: TGTGCCAGCAGCTACAGGGGCAATCAGCCCCAGCATTTT. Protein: CASSYRGNQPQHF.

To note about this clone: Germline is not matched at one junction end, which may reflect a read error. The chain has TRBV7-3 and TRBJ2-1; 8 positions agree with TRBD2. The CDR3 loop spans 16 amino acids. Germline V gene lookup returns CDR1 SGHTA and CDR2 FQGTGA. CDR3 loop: CASNLPGLGNCNEQFF. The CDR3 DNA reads TGTGCCAGCAACTTACCGGGACTAGGAAATTGTAATGAGCAGTTCTTC.

This CDR3 reads CASSLSPQGASNEQFF. DNA for the CDR3: TGTGCCAGCAGTTTATCGCCACAGGGTGCAAGCAATGAGCAGTTCTTC. The V gene is TRBV27, the J gene TRBJ2-1; D might be TRBD1 (6 bases). V lost 0 bases and J lost 6, with 15 bases in between. Per germline, CDR1 MNHEY and CDR2 SMNVEV (reference sequence). The CDR3 spans 16 residues.

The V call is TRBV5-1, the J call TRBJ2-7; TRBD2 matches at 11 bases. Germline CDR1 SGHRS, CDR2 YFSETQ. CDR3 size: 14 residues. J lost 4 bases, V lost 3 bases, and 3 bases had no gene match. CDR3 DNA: TGCGCCAGCAGCTCCGGGACTAGCGGTTACGAGCAGTACTTC. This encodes CASSSGTSGYEQYF.

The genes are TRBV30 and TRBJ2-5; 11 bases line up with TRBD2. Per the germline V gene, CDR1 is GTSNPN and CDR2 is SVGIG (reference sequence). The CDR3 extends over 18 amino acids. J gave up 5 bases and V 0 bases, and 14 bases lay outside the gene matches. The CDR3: CAWSVGGLAGGPRETQYF. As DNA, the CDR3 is TGTGCCTGGAGTGTGGGAGGTTTAGCGGGAGGGCCACGGGAGACCCAGTACTTC.